This note documents a single TCR beta chain sequence. No antigen is known for it. This record belongs to a study of cytomegalovirus exposure and HLA in healthy donors. PCR used 60 Vbeta primers and 13 Jbeta primers. The repertoire was sequenced with immunoSEQ multiplex PCR; TCRdb's copy has only in-frame clones and lacks some. Among 50,000 to 65,000 clones listed, 82% were seen once. Germline assignment: CDR1 MNHEY and CDR2 SMNVEV (reference sequence). Between the trimmed V and J ends, which lost 0 bases and 2 bases, there was a span of 11 bases. The CDR3 spans 16 residues. Overall study results and limits: Most TCR beta V segments were productive about 87% or about 30% of the time in an earlier analysis.

Sequenced material: PBMCs. V and J are TRBV27 and TRBJ1-5; D not resolved. The sequence came from a young woman in good health and CMV-seronegative. CDR3: CASSLSTKGGNQPQHF. CDR3 coding DNA: TGTGCCAGCAGTTTATCGACAAAGGGAGGCAATCAGCCCCAGCATTTT.